The rows below give T cell receptor beta chains drawn from one sample of a study of long-term antiretroviral therapy in people with HIV. This table comes from immunoSEQ multiplex PCR, and its TCRdb copy is limited to in-frame clones, with some not included. The sample records some 15,000 clones, around 80% being singletons. Sequenced material: unsorted PBMCs, taken 3.1 years after starting antiretroviral therapy. The receptors come from a man in his forties or fifties with HIV. CDR3s include the opening cysteine and the closing phenylalanine or tryptophan. D genes are given only for firm matches. Rows may omit the clone size; those that give it use once, few, many or a size class.

D	size	V	J	length	DNA	CDR3
TRBD1	once	TRBV6-1	TRBJ1-5	14	TGTGCCAGCAGTGTCCCCCGGACAGGGGGGCCCCAGCATTTT	CASSVPRTGGPQHF
-	-	TRBV15	TRBJ1-2	17	TGTGCCACCAGCAGAAAGCCCCGGGACCCTTCTTTCTATGGCTACACCTTC	CATSRKPRDPSFYGYTF
-	-	TRBV18	TRBJ2-7	13	TGTGCCAGCTCAGAAGGGGGGCACGACGAGCAGTACTTC	CASSEGGHDEQYF
-	-	TRBV4-1	TRBJ2-7	15	TGCGCCAGCAGCCCTAGGTCTTCTTCGGCCTACGAGCAGTACTTC	CASSPRSSSAYEQYF
-	-	TRBV6-1	TRBJ1-4	15	TGTGCCAGCAGTGCGGGACCGCTCACTAATGAAAAACTGTTTTTT	CASSAGPLTNEKLFF
TRBD1	-	TRBV6-6	TRBJ1-5	16	TGTGCCAGCAGTTCCTTACAGGGGGAGGGCAATCAGCCCCAGCATTTT	CASSSLQGEGNQPQHF
TRBD1	-	TRBV27	TRBJ1-3	18	TGTGCCAGCAGTTTAACCCCTGGACAGGGGGCTGGTGGAAACACCATATATTTT	CASSLTPGQGAGGNTIYF
-	-	TRBV10-3	TRBJ1-4	15	TGTGCCATCAGTGAGACAGGCGCAACTAATGAAAAACTGTTTTTT	CAISETGATNEKLFF
-	-	TRBV5-1	TRBJ2-3	17	TGCGCCAGCAGCCCACCGGAGGGGGCCCGGCGCACAGATACGCAGTATTTT	CASSPPEGARRTDTQYF
TRBD1	-	TRBV9	TRBJ2-5	16	TGTGCCAGCAGCCTTTCCGGGACAGGGGGCGGGGAGACCCAGTACTTC	CASSLSGTGGGETQYF
-	-	TRBV4-1	TRBJ1-1	16	TGCGCCAGCAGCCAAGATCGAAGAGTTTTTAACACTGAAGCTTTCTTT	CASSQDRRVFNTEAFF
TRBD1	-	TRBV2	TRBJ1-4	14	TGTGCCAGCAGCCTGACAGGGACTAATGAAAAACTGTTTTTT	CASSLTGTNEKLFF
-	-	TRBV7-9	TRBJ2-3	15	TGTGCCAGCAGCTTAGGCGGGATCCCCACAGATACGCAGTATTTT	CASSLGGIPTDTQYF
TRBD1	-	TRBV6-5	TRBJ1-2	15	TGTGCCAGCAGTTACCGACAGGGAGCCCTCTTCGGCTACACCTTC	CASSYRQGALFGYTF
-	-	TRBV5-1	TRBJ2-3	13	TGCGCCAGCATACCTGCCCCGGGTGATACGCAGTATTTT	CASIPAPGDTQYF
-	-	TRBV19	TRBJ1-3	15	TGTGCCAGTACCGCAGGTTCAGGCTCTGGAAACACCATATATTTT	CASTAGSGSGNTIYF
TRBD1	once	TRBV30	TRBJ2-5	15	TGTGCCTGGAGTGGAGGGGGCGACTTCCAAGAGACCCAGTACTTC	CAWSGGGDFQETQYF
TRBD1	-	TRBV29-1	TRBJ2-7	15	TGCAGCGTTGTGTTTGGGACAGAGCTCTCCTACGAGCAGTACTTC	CSVVFGTELSYEQYF
TRBD2	-	TRBV7-2	TRBJ2-3	17	TGTGCCAGCAGCTCCCGACTAGCGGGGGGGCGCACAGATACGCAGTATTTT	CASSSRLAGGRTDTQYF
-	-	TRBV10-1	TRBJ1-2	13	TGCGCCAGCAGTGAAGGGTATGCCTATGGCTACACCTTC	CASSEGYAYGYTF
-	-	TRBV29-1	TRBJ1-1	11	TGCAGCGCCCGTGACTTCACTGAAGCTTTCTTT	CSARDFTEAFF
TRBD1	-	TRBV29-1	TRBJ2-7	14	TGCAGCGTTGACGGTTACAGGGGGCTAGACGAGCAGTACTTC	CSVDGYRGLDEQYF
-	-	TRBV10-3	TRBJ1-4	14	TGTGCCACCCGGGTTGAGGGCCCGAATGAAAAACTGTTTTTT	CATRVEGPNEKLFF
TRBD1	-	TRBV28	TRBJ1-5	15	TGTGCCAGCAGTCCGGGACAGTTTAGCAATCAGCCCCAGCATTTT	CASSPGQFSNQPQHF
-	-	TRBV9	TRBJ2-7	13	TGTGCCAGCAGCGTTGGACATCTCTACGAGCAGTACTTC	CASSVGHLYEQYF
TRBD2	-	TRBV29-1	TRBJ2-1	15	TGCAGCGTTCTAACTAGCGGTAACTCCTACAATGAGCAGTTCTTC	CSVLTSGNSYNEQFF
TRBD1	-	TRBV5-1	TRBJ2-2	15	TGCGCCAGCAGCCCCCGGACAGGGTACACCGGGGAGCTGTTTTTT	CASSPRTGYTGELFF
TRBD1	-	TRBV2	TRBJ2-1	19	TGTGCCAGCAGTGAAGCGCAACTATGGACAGGGACACCCTTTAATGAGCAGTTCTTC	CASSEAQLWTGTPFNEQFF
-	-	TRBV9	TRBJ2-3	15	TGTGCCAGCAGCCCCCTAGGTGGGGGCGAAGATACGCAGTATTTT	CASSPLGGGEDTQYF
-	few	TRBV7-9	TRBJ1-1	12	TGTGCCAGCAGCACTATGAACACTGAAGCTTTCTTT	CASSTMNTEAFF
TRBD1	-	TRBV27	TRBJ1-5	16	TGTGCCAGCAGTACCCTCAAGGGTCCAGGGGGACAGCCCCAGCATTTT	CASSTLKGPGGQPQHF
-	once	TRBV18	TRBJ2-6	16	TGTGCCAGCTCGATCCAGGGAGCGCTTGGGGCCAACGTCCTGACTTTC	CASSIQGALGANVLTF
TRBD2	-	TRBV9	TRBJ2-5	15	TGTGCCAGCAGCGTAGCGGCGGGGGGAAAAGAGACCCAGTACTTC	CASSVAAGGKETQYF
-	-	TRBV4-1	TRBJ1-2	17	TGCGCCAGCAGCCAAGATATAAGGCTAAGCTGGAACTATGGCTACACCTTC	CASSQDIRLSWNYGYTF
TRBD1	-	TRBV10-3	TRBJ1-6	15	TGTGCCATCAGTATTACCGGGACAGGGGATTCACCCCTCCACTTT	CAISITGTGDSPLHF
-	-	TRBV4-1	TRBJ2-7	14	TGCGCCAGCAGCCACCATAGCGGCTCCTACGAGCAGTACTTC	CASSHHSGSYEQYF
TRBD1	few	TRBV2	TRBJ1-2	13	TGTGCCAGCAGAGGGGGCGCGGCCTATGGCTACACCTTC	CASRGGAAYGYTF
TRBD1	-	TRBV18	TRBJ1-1	13	TGTGCCAGCACAGGGGTTTTGAGGACTGAAGCTTTCTTT	CASTGVLRTEAFF
-	-	TRBV29-1	TRBJ2-7	14	TGCAGCGCAGAGACGGGACGGATACCCTACGAGCAGTACTTC	CSAETGRIPYEQYF
-	-	TRBV4-2	TRBJ1-5	14	TGTGCCAGCAGCCAGACTATGGTGGGACAGCCCCAGCATTTT	CASSQTMVGQPQHF
-	-	TRBV6-1	TRBJ1-5	16	TGTGCCAGCAGTGAAAGGGGCGGAACTAGCAATCAGCCCCAGCATTTT	CASSERGGTSNQPQHF
TRBD1	-	TRBV29-1	TRBJ1-1	12	TGCAGCGTTGTCTCAGGGGGCACTGAAGCTTTCTTT	CSVVSGGTEAFF
-	few	TRBV5-1	TRBJ2-3	15	TGCGCCAGCAGCGTCGGACAGACTAGCACAGATACGCAGTATTTT	CASSVGQTSTDTQYF
-	-	TRBV6-1	TRBJ1-1	11	TGTGCCAGCAGTGGGTGGCGGGAAGCTTTCTTT	CASSGWREAFF
-	-	TRBV11-1	TRBJ1-2	11	TGTGCCAGCAGCCTTGGGGACGGCTACACCTTC	CASSLGDGYTF
-	few	TRBV5-6	TRBJ1-2	12	TGTGCCAGCAGCTTCGGGCCGAGAAATCACACCTTC	CASSFGPRNHTF
-	-	TRBV6-5	TRBJ2-7	11	TGTGCCAGCATTTACCGTGAGGAGCAGTACTTC	CASIYREEQYF